This TCR beta chain was sequenced for a study of blood T cell repertoires in COVID-19. The CDR3 covers 12 residues. The germline V and J ends were trimmed by 8 bases and 3 bases, with 13 bases remaining between them. Germline assignment: CDR1 GTSNPN and CDR2 SVGIG (reference sequence). Sequencing was performed with immunoSEQ multiplex PCR; in TCRdb, only in-frame clones are kept and a portion is missing. The profile shows under 350,000 clones, around nine tenths of them singletons. The origin of this receptor is a woman between 18 and 30 years old who had recovered from COVID-19. The rearrangement uses TRBV30 and TRBJ1-1; D is unresolved. Source material: PBMCs or T cells enriched from blood (not recorded which). CDR3 coding DNA: TGTGCCGGTAAGAGGCGGGACACTGAAGCTTTCTTT. Translation gives CAGKRRDTEAFF.